A selection of T cell receptor beta chains follows, all from one sample in a study of identical twins. TCRdb called the 5' RACE reads again in MiXCR, with one record for every CDR3 protein. The data show 650,000 to 800,000 distinct CDR3 sequences, 8.5% to 9.5% seen once. In addition, the sample was reused for a study of yellow fever vaccine responses in identical twins.

Sequenced material: PBMCs. The receptors stem from a woman aged 18-30 years in good health. CDR3s include the opening cysteine and the closing phenylalanine or tryptophan. The order of the fields is CDR3 DNA, CDR3 protein, clone size, J gene, CDR3 length, D gene, V gene. A D gene is named only where the DNA matches it firmly. Part of the rows lack a size; the others show once, few, many or a class for expanded clones.

cdr3_nt: TGCAGTGCTAGAGATCAGGGGCGGTTTAACTATGGCTACACCTTC
cdr3_aa: CSARDQGRFNYGYTF
clone_size: few
j_call: TRBJ1-2
cdr3_length: 15
d_call: NA
v_call: TRBV20-1

cdr3_nt: TGCAGTGCTAGCAGGACCTCCCGGGAGACCCAGTACTTC
cdr3_aa: CSASRTSRETQYF
clone_size: NA
j_call: TRBJ2-5
cdr3_length: 13
d_call: NA
v_call: TRBV20-1

cdr3_nt: TGTGCCAGCAGCTCCCAAGCGGGAATGCGCAATGAGCAGTTCTTC
cdr3_aa: CASSSQAGMRNEQFF
clone_size: many
j_call: TRBJ2-1
cdr3_length: 15
d_call: TRBD2
v_call: TRBV9

cdr3_nt: TGTGCCAGCAGTTCCGCTAGCGGGGACACAGATACGCAGTATTTT
cdr3_aa: CASSSASGDTDTQYF
clone_size: NA
j_call: TRBJ2-3
cdr3_length: 15
d_call: TRBD2
v_call: TRBV27

cdr3_nt: TGCAGTGCTAGAGGGGGCGGCGGGCCCGGGGATACGCAGTATTTT
cdr3_aa: CSARGGGGPGDTQYF
clone_size: few
j_call: TRBJ2-3
cdr3_length: 15
d_call: NA
v_call: TRBV20-1

cdr3_nt: TGTGCCAGCAGCTTGGGACCAGCGGGGGGGCTCGGGTCCCAAGAGACCCAGTACTTC
cdr3_aa: CASSLGPAGGLGSQETQYF
clone_size: NA
j_call: TRBJ2-5
cdr3_length: 19
d_call: TRBD2
v_call: TRBV7-3

cdr3_nt: TGTGCCAGCAGAAATATTGGGAATGAAAAACTGTTTTTT
cdr3_aa: CASRNIGNEKLFF
clone_size: NA
j_call: TRBJ1-4
cdr3_length: 13
d_call: NA
v_call: TRBV12-3/TRBV12-4

cdr3_nt: TGCGCCAGCACTAAGCAGGATACGCAGTATTTT
cdr3_aa: CASTKQDTQYF
clone_size: NA
j_call: TRBJ2-3
cdr3_length: 11
d_call: NA
v_call: TRBV5-1

cdr3_nt: TGTGCCAGCACCAACCCGACAGGGGTCCAAGAGACCCAGTACTTC
cdr3_aa: CASTNPTGVQETQYF
clone_size: NA
j_call: TRBJ2-5
cdr3_length: 15
d_call: TRBD1
v_call: TRBV12-3/TRBV12-4

cdr3_nt: TGCGCCAGCAGCGGCGGGACCTACATTTCCTACGAGCAGTACTTC
cdr3_aa: CASSGGTYISYEQYF
clone_size: NA
j_call: TRBJ2-7
cdr3_length: 15
d_call: NA
v_call: TRBV5-1

cdr3_nt: TGCAGTGCTAGAGATCGTCAGACAGCGAACACCGGGGAGCTGTTTTTT
cdr3_aa: CSARDRQTANTGELFF
clone_size: few
j_call: TRBJ2-2
cdr3_length: 16
d_call: NA
v_call: TRBV20-1

cdr3_nt: TGTGCCAGCACCCCGACAGGGTTGCGAGAGACCCAGTACTTC
cdr3_aa: CASTPTGLRETQYF
clone_size: NA
j_call: TRBJ2-5
cdr3_length: 14
d_call: TRBD1
v_call: TRBV28

cdr3_nt: TGCAGCGTTGGACCGATAGCGGGAGATTACGGTGAGCAGTTCTTC
cdr3_aa: CSVGPIAGDYGEQFF
clone_size: NA
j_call: TRBJ2-1
cdr3_length: 15
d_call: TRBD2
v_call: TRBV29-1

cdr3_nt: TGTGCCAGCAGCCATCCCTACACCGGGGAGCTGTTTTTT
cdr3_aa: CASSHPYTGELFF
clone_size: few
j_call: TRBJ2-2
cdr3_length: 13
d_call: NA
v_call: TRBV7-9

cdr3_nt: TGCGCCAGCAGCTCGACCGGGATTATCCACAATGAGCAGTTCTTC
cdr3_aa: CASSSTGIIHNEQFF
clone_size: NA
j_call: TRBJ2-1
cdr3_length: 15
d_call: NA
v_call: TRBV5-1

cdr3_nt: TGTGCCAGCAGCCTTGGGACTAGCGGGAGTTGGATTGTGGATGAGCAGTTCTTC
cdr3_aa: CASSLGTSGSWIVDEQFF
clone_size: NA
j_call: TRBJ2-1
cdr3_length: 18
d_call: TRBD2
v_call: TRBV13

cdr3_nt: TGCGCCAGCAGCCCGCGTGGGACTCCCGTCCTCTACGAGCAGTACTTC
cdr3_aa: CASSPRGTPVLYEQYF
clone_size: NA
j_call: TRBJ2-7
cdr3_length: 16
d_call: NA
v_call: TRBV4-1

cdr3_nt: TGTGCCAGCAGTTTTTATCTGCGACCCGCCAGGAAGAACACCGGGGAGCTGTTTTTT
cdr3_aa: CASSFYLRPARKNTGELFF
clone_size: NA
j_call: TRBJ2-2
cdr3_length: 19
d_call: NA
v_call: TRBV28

cdr3_nt: TGTGCCAGCAGCGCCGGACAGCCTTATAGCAATCAGCCCCAGCATTTT
cdr3_aa: CASSAGQPYSNQPQHF
clone_size: many
j_call: TRBJ1-5
cdr3_length: 16
d_call: NA
v_call: TRBV6-2/TRBV6-3

cdr3_nt: TGTGCTAGTGGCCTCGGGACTAGCGGCCGCAATGAGCAGTTCTTC
cdr3_aa: CASGLGTSGRNEQFF
clone_size: NA
j_call: TRBJ2-1
cdr3_length: 15
d_call: TRBD2
v_call: TRBV12-5

cdr3_nt: TGTGCCACCAGCAGGGTTCTAGCGGGAGTTGAGCAGTACTTC
cdr3_aa: CATSRVLAGVEQYF
clone_size: few
j_call: TRBJ2-7
cdr3_length: 14
d_call: TRBD2
v_call: TRBV15

cdr3_nt: TGTGCCAGCAGCTTGAGACTAGCGGGACTTCTCGGGGAGCTGTTTTTT
cdr3_aa: CASSLRLAGLLGELFF
clone_size: NA
j_call: TRBJ2-2
cdr3_length: 16
d_call: TRBD2
v_call: TRBV7-9

cdr3_nt: TGTGCCAGCAGCCAAGATTTAGCGGGGGGAACTTATACGCAGTATTTT
cdr3_aa: CASSQDLAGGTYTQYF
clone_size: few
j_call: TRBJ2-3
cdr3_length: 16
d_call: TRBD2
v_call: TRBV3-1

cdr3_nt: TGCAGTGCTAGAAGAAAACTCGGTCAGCCCCAGCATTTT
cdr3_aa: CSARRKLGQPQHF
clone_size: NA
j_call: TRBJ1-5
cdr3_length: 13
d_call: NA
v_call: TRBV20-1

cdr3_nt: TGCAGTGCTAGGCTGGACAGGGGTTACTACGAGCAGTACTTC
cdr3_aa: CSARLDRGYYEQYF
clone_size: NA
j_call: TRBJ2-7
cdr3_length: 14
d_call: TRBD1
v_call: TRBV20-1

cdr3_nt: TGCGCCAGCAGCTTGGACGGGAGGACTGAAGCTTTCTTT
cdr3_aa: CASSLDGRTEAFF
clone_size: many
j_call: TRBJ1-1
cdr3_length: 13
d_call: NA
v_call: TRBV5-1

cdr3_nt: TGCGCCAGCAGCATAGTTGGGGCATACGAGCAGTACTTC
cdr3_aa: CASSIVGAYEQYF
clone_size: NA
j_call: TRBJ2-7
cdr3_length: 13
d_call: NA
v_call: TRBV5-1

cdr3_nt: TGTGCCAGCAGTGTTGCGGAAACTGGAAACACCATATATTTT
cdr3_aa: CASSVAETGNTIYF
clone_size: few
j_call: TRBJ1-3
cdr3_length: 14
d_call: NA
v_call: TRBV2

cdr3_nt: TGTGCCAGCAGCCCTCGACAGGGTTCATCGGACACTGAAGCTTTCTTT
cdr3_aa: CASSPRQGSSDTEAFF
clone_size: NA
j_call: TRBJ1-1
cdr3_length: 16
d_call: TRBD1
v_call: TRBV7-9

cdr3_nt: TGTGCCAGCAGTTTAGGTCCAGCAGGAAACACCATATATTTT
cdr3_aa: CASSLGPAGNTIYF
clone_size: NA
j_call: TRBJ1-3
cdr3_length: 14
d_call: NA
v_call: TRBV12-3/TRBV12-4

cdr3_nt: TGTGCCAGCAGCCCTCGTCCCGGGACAGGGGCGGACACTGAAGCTTTCTTT
cdr3_aa: CASSPRPGTGADTEAFF
clone_size: NA
j_call: TRBJ1-1
cdr3_length: 17
d_call: TRBD1
v_call: TRBV14

cdr3_nt: TGTGCCAGCAGCTCACAGGCCTCCTACGAGCAGTACTTC
cdr3_aa: CASSSQASYEQYF
clone_size: many
j_call: TRBJ2-7
cdr3_length: 13
d_call: NA
v_call: TRBV7-3

cdr3_nt: TGTGCCAGCAGCCAGGACAGGTTGTACCGAGAGACCCAGTACTTC
cdr3_aa: CASSQDRLYRETQYF
clone_size: many
j_call: TRBJ2-5
cdr3_length: 15
d_call: TRBD1
v_call: TRBV6-1

cdr3_nt: TGTGCCACCAGCAGGTACGGACAGGGCACCGGGGAGCTGTTTTTT
cdr3_aa: CATSRYGQGTGELFF
clone_size: NA
j_call: TRBJ2-2
cdr3_length: 15
d_call: TRBD1
v_call: TRBV15

cdr3_nt: TGCGCCAGCAGTGATTGTGGGGCCCGCACAGATACGCAGTATTTT
cdr3_aa: CASSDCGARTDTQYF
clone_size: NA
j_call: TRBJ2-3
cdr3_length: 15
d_call: NA
v_call: TRBV10-1

cdr3_nt: TGTGCCAGCAGTCGACTAGCGGACCCACAACATCAGTACTTC
cdr3_aa: CASSRLADPQHQYF
clone_size: NA
j_call: TRBJ2-7
cdr3_length: 14
d_call: TRBD2
v_call: TRBV3-1

cdr3_nt: TGTGCCACCAGTGATGGGACAGGGGGCAAGCAGTACTTC
cdr3_aa: CATSDGTGGKQYF
clone_size: few
j_call: TRBJ2-7
cdr3_length: 13
d_call: TRBD1
v_call: TRBV24-1

cdr3_nt: TGCAGTGCTAGAGGTTCAGGGGCTGCGCATCTCACCGGGGAGCTGTTTTTT
cdr3_aa: CSARGSGAAHLTGELFF
clone_size: few
j_call: TRBJ2-2
cdr3_length: 17
d_call: NA
v_call: TRBV20-1

cdr3_nt: TGTGCCAGCACACCGACCGGGACAGTCGCTAGGCCCCAGCATTTT
cdr3_aa: CASTPTGTVARPQHF
clone_size: few
j_call: TRBJ1-5
cdr3_length: 15
d_call: TRBD1
v_call: TRBV28

cdr3_nt: TGTGCCAGCAGCCAAAGTCGAGAGCAGTACTTC
cdr3_aa: CASSQSREQYF
clone_size: NA
j_call: TRBJ2-7
cdr3_length: 11
d_call: NA
v_call: TRBV3-1

cdr3_nt: TGCAGTGCTCGACAGGGTGTGTCCTACAATGAGCAGTTCTTC
cdr3_aa: CSARQGVSYNEQFF
clone_size: many
j_call: TRBJ2-1
cdr3_length: 14
d_call: TRBD1
v_call: TRBV20-1

cdr3_nt: TGTGCCAGTAGTGGCAGATCCTACGAGCAGTACTTC
cdr3_aa: CASSGRSYEQYF
clone_size: many
j_call: TRBJ2-7
cdr3_length: 12
d_call: NA
v_call: TRBV19

cdr3_nt: TGCGCCAGCAGCTTCCAGGGGTCCCAAGAGACCCAGTACTTC
cdr3_aa: CASSFQGSQETQYF
clone_size: NA
j_call: TRBJ2-5
cdr3_length: 14
d_call: NA
v_call: TRBV5-1